A selection of T cell receptor beta chains follows, all from one sample in a study of CD8 T cells in ankylosing spondylitis. Each CDR3 protein gets one entry after TCRdb re-called the 5' RACE reads with MiXCR. The table lists around 770,000 distinct CDR3 sequences, around a fifth of them singletons. The sample consisted of blood, either unsorted or a sorted T cell fraction (not recorded which). The source of these receptors is a male donor with ankylosing spondylitis. CDR3s include the opening cysteine and the closing phenylalanine or tryptophan. The order of the fields is clone size, V gene, D gene, J gene, CDR3 protein, CDR3 DNA. The D gene is left open where the match is weak. Clone size is stated in some rows and not others, as once, few, many or a class when expanded.

few,TRBV19,-,TRBJ1-3,CASSSPFSGNTIYF,TGTGCCAGTAGTTCACCTTTCTCTGGAAACACCATATATTTT
-,TRBV2,TRBD2,TRBJ2-3,CASSASAGGPDTQYF,TGTGCCAGCAGCGCCTCAGCGGGAGGGCCAGATACGCAGTATTTT
few,TRBV20-1,-,TRBJ1-2,CSAKLLFRGGGYTF,TGCAGTGCTAAGCTCCTTTTCCGGGGGGGCGGCTACACCTTC
few,TRBV7-2,TRBD2,TRBJ2-3,CASSFASGSHSTDTQYF,TGTGCCAGCAGCTTCGCCAGCGGGAGCCATAGCACAGATACGCAGTATTTT
-,TRBV6-1,TRBD1,TRBJ1-6,CASSPLGTGDYNSPLHF,TGTGCCAGCAGCCCTCTGGGGACAGGGGATTATAATTCACCCCTCCACTTT
few,TRBV30,-,TRBJ2-6,CAWSLGGSGANVLTF,TGTGCCTGGAGTCTAGGGGGGTCCGGGGCCAACGTCCTGACTTTC
-,TRBV3-1,-,TRBJ1-2,CASSQTGLNGYTF,TGTGCCAGCAGCCAGACCGGACTAAATGGCTACACCTTC
few,TRBV11-2,-,TRBJ2-1,CASSLYRSSYNEQFF,TGTGCCAGCAGCTTATACAGGTCCTCCTACAATGAGCAGTTCTTC
few,TRBV9,TRBD1,TRBJ1-1,CASSAQGATEAFF,TGTGCCAGCAGCGCACAGGGGGCCACTGAAGCTTTCTTT
-,TRBV3-1,-,TRBJ2-1,CASSRLDEQFF,TGTGCCAGCAGCCGTTTGGATGAGCAGTTCTTC
few,TRBV12-3/TRBV12-4,TRBD1,TRBJ2-1,CASSSDRADEQFF,TGTGCCAGCAGTTCGGACAGGGCCGATGAGCAGTTCTTC
few,TRBV2,-,TRBJ1-2,CASSERETALYGYTF,TGTGCCAGCAGTGAAAGAGAGACAGCTCTTTATGGCTACACCTTC
many,TRBV11-2,TRBD2,TRBJ2-7,CASSSTGTSYEQYF,TGTGCCAGCAGCTCCACCGGGACTAGCTACGAGCAGTACTTC
few,TRBV11-3,-,TRBJ2-3,CASSSRGLQISDTQYF,TGTGCCAGCAGCTCTCGGGGTCTTCAAATCTCAGATACGCAGTATTTT
-,TRBV29-1,-,TRBJ2-5,CSVGLTTPGTQYF,TGCAGCGTTGGTTTGACAACTCCAGGGACCCAGTACTTC
-,TRBV20-1,TRBD2,TRBJ2-4,CSAPRWGGENIQYF,TGCAGTGCTCCACGTTGGGGAGGGGAAAACATTCAGTACTTC
few,TRBV2,-,TRBJ2-4,CASSEGVGDIQYF,TGTGCCAGCAGTGAGGGGGTAGGGGACATTCAGTACTTC